These 25 T cell receptor beta chains came from one sample sequenced in a study of neoadjuvant anti-PD-1 for oral cavity cancer. Some clones are missing from TCRdb's copy, which holds only in-frame ones; the method was immunoSEQ multiplex PCR. The data show over 10,000 clones, roughly 60% seen once. The sample in question was tumor tissue, obtained before nivolumab (anti-PD-1) treatment. All receptors derive from a person between 35 and 79 years old with oral cavity squamous cell carcinoma. The donor label of this sample is uncertain.

This clone was observed a handful of times. The chain links TRBV11-3 to TRBJ1-1; D not certain. Trimming took off 0 bases at V and 0 bases at J, with 2 bases between the two ends. This CDR3 comprises 13 residues. In germline, CDR1 is SGHNT, CDR2 YENEEA. The CDR3 nucleotides read TGTGCCAGCAGCTTAGAATTGAACACTGAAGCTTTCTTT. Translated: CASSLELNTEAFF.

The J gene is TRBJ1-1, the V gene TRBV5-6; D is uncertain. Trimming cost V 0 bases and J 7 bases, with 16 bases left between them. The germline V gene encodes CDR1 SGHDT and CDR2 YYEEEE. The CDR3 loop spans 15 amino acids. CDR3 in DNA: TGTGCCAGCAGCTTGGTGGGTTGGGCGGCAAGTGAAGCTTTCTTT. Its translation is CASSLVGWAASEAFF.

The V and J genes are TRBV30 and TRBJ1-3; no clear D gene. This CDR3 region has 13 residues. Germline V CDR1 and CDR2: GTSNPN, SVGIG (reference sequence). Trimming stripped 6 bases from V and 0 bases from J, with 9 bases between. The CDR3 DNA reads as TGTGCCTGTTCCAAGGACTCTGGAAACACCATATATTTT. This translates into CACSKDSGNTIYF.

The J gene is TRBJ2-1, the V gene TRBV9; perhaps D is TRBD1 or TRBD2 (7 bases each). Per the germline V gene, CDR1 is SGDLS and CDR2 is YYNGEE. This CDR3 has 14 residues. Deletions cut 4 bases from V and 6 bases from J, with 14 bases between. CDR3 nucleotides: TGTGCCAGCAGCCAGGGGGGGACCTTCAATGAGCAGTTCTTC. The encoded protein is CASSQGGTFNEQFF.

The gene calls are TRBV5-1 and TRBJ2-5, with D possibly being TRBD2 (5 bases). The germline CDR1 and CDR2 sequences are SGHRS and YFSETQ. The CDR3 is 14 amino acids. V was trimmed by 4 bases and J by 5 bases, leaving 15 bases between them. CDR3 coding DNA: TGCGCCAGCAGCCTATCCGGGGTAGTGGAGACCCAGTACTTC. Translating gives CASSLSGVVETQYF.

V gene TRBV20-1 combines with J gene TRBJ2-5, with D unresolved. The V and J ends lost 1 base and 4 bases respectively, with 4 bases between them. CDR1 and CDR2 (germline): DFQATT, SNEGSKA (reference sequence). The CDR3 is made up of 11 amino acids. DNA for the CDR3: TGCAGTGCTAGAGCCCCAGAGACCCAGTACTTC. Its translation is CSARAPETQYF.

In this sample, this clone turned up a few times. The chain carries TRBV2 and TRBJ2-5; 7 bases are shared with TRBD1. J was trimmed by 9 bases and V by 3 bases; bases with no gene match: 10. This CDR3 is built from 14 residues. Germline lookup yields CDR1 SNHLY and CDR2 FYNNEI. The CDR3 loop is CASSDRGTAIAQYF. The CDR3 region has the DNA TGTGCCAGCAGTGACCGTGGGACAGCCATAGCCCAGTACTTC.

Only a few counts were recorded for this clone. The genes are TRBV28 and TRBJ1-3; TRBD1 aligns across 7 bases. CDR3 length equals 12 residues. With 9 bases clipped from V and 5 bases from J, the junction kept 4 bases outside the gene matches. Germline V gene sequence: CDR1 MDHEN, CDR2 SYDVKM. CDR3 region: CASGTERNTIYF. The DNA for the CDR3 is TGTGCCAGTGGGACAGAAAGAAACACCATATATTTT.

V is TRBV7-2 and J is TRBJ1-1; D unresolved. Germline CDR1 SGHTA, CDR2 FQGNSA. With 1 base removed from V and 4 bases from J, the gap between germline ends came to 16 bases. The CDR3 is made up of 16 amino acids. The CDR3: CASSLVRPTGGTEAFF. For the CDR3, the DNA is TGTGCCAGCAGCTTAGTGCGGCCAACCGGAGGCACTGAAGCTTTCTTT.

V is TRBV18 and J is TRBJ1-1; 10 nucleotides align to TRBD1. Germline lookup yields CDR1 KGHSH and CDR2 LQKENI. After removal of 5 bases from V and 6 bases from J, the junction contained 21 bases not matched to a gene. CDR3 length: 19 amino acids. The CDR3 region has the DNA TGTGCCAGCTCATCATTACCTTTTGGACAGGGGGGGAGTTTGCCTGAAGCTTTCTTT. Protein product: CASSSLPFGQGGSLPEAFF.

This clone has only a few counts. The chain recombines TRBV19 with TRBJ1-6; D remains ambiguous. CDR3 size: 13 residues. Trimming left V 7 bases short and J 6 bases short, with 10 bases between. Germline loops: CDR1 LNHDA, CDR2 SQIVND (reference sequence). Here the CDR3 reads CASKTSSNSPLHF. The CDR3 DNA reads TGTGCCAGTAAGACATCAAGTAATTCACCCCTCCACTTT.

The chain couples TRBV19 to TRBJ1-1; no clear D gene. The CDR3 is 17 residues long. V lost 2 bases and J lost 0, with 16 bases in between. Germline assignment: CDR1 LNHDA and CDR2 SQIVND (reference sequence). CDR3 bases: TGTGCCAGTAGTATAAGCGTCTCACGGCTTCTGAACACTGAAGCTTTCTTT. This codes for CASSISVSRLLNTEAFF.

The chain employs TRBV5-6 and TRBJ2-7; D is ambiguous. The CDR3 length is 14 residues. V lost 4 bases and J lost 3, with 14 bases in between. Germline V gene sequence: CDR1 SGHDT, CDR2 YYEEEE. This CDR3 is CASSKVRLNYEQYF. In DNA form, the CDR3 reads TGTGCCAGCAGCAAGGTACGCCTAAACTACGAGCAGTACTTC.

The chain has TRBV28 and TRBJ1-2; D gene uncertain. Germline lookup yields CDR1 MDHEN and CDR2 SYDVKM. The V end lost 11 bases, the J end lost 2 bases, and 12 bases lay between the germline ends. This CDR3 has 12 residues. The CDR3 spells CACSGPNYGYTF. The CDR3 nucleotides are TGTGCCTGCTCAGGCCCCAACTATGGCTACACCTTC.

The CDR3 sequence is CASRVAGTLRDQPQHF. CDR3 coding DNA: TGTGCCAGCAGGGTGGCTGGGACTCTCCGGGATCAGCCCCAGCATTTT. The J gene is TRBJ1-5, the V gene TRBV28; D possibly corresponds to TRBD1 (5 bases). The CDR3 loop spans 16 amino acids. The germline V and J ends were trimmed by 6 bases and 5 bases, with 20 bases remaining between them. Per germline, CDR1 MDHEN and CDR2 SYDVKM.

V and J are TRBV5-1 and TRBJ2-1; TRBD1 agrees at 10 bases. The trim removed 2 bases at V and 9 bases at J, leaving 5 bases unmatched. The CDR3 consists of 14 residues. Germline V gene sequence: CDR1 SGHRS, CDR2 YFSETQ. The CDR3 here is CASSFGTGDAEQFF. Written as DNA, the CDR3 is TGCGCCAGCAGCTTTGGGACAGGGGATGCTGAGCAGTTCTTC.

The chain carries TRBV14 and TRBJ1-4; 9 bases are a match to TRBD1. V was pared by 1 base and J by 8 bases, with 8 bases of the junction left unmatched. In germline, CDR1 is SGHDN, CDR2 FVKESK. This CDR3 region has 16 residues. The CDR3 DNA follows: TGTGCCAGCAGCCAAGGGGCGACAGGGGGAAGGGAAAAACTGTTTTTT. Translation: CASSQGATGGREKLFF.

The chain has TRBV5-6 and TRBJ2-2, with D possibly being TRBD2 (5 bases). CDR3 size: 14 residues. The V end lost 5 bases, the J end lost 5 bases, and 13 bases lay between the germline ends. The germline V gene encodes CDR1 SGHDT and CDR2 YYEEEE. This CDR3 reads CASRPGYVTGELFF. CDR3 bases: TGTGCCAGCAGACCGGGATACGTTACCGGGGAGCTGTTTTTT.

The chain employs TRBV15 and TRBJ1-1; a weak D match, TRBD1 (5 bases). Trimming stripped 1 base from V and 1 base from J, with 16 bases between. Germline values: CDR1 LNHNV, CDR2 YYDKDF (reference sequence). There are 17 residues in the CDR3. CDR3 in DNA: TGTGCCACCAGCAGAGCCCAGGGCAGGTATTGGAACACTGAAGCTTTCTTT. Amino acid sequence: CATSRAQGRYWNTEAFF.

The V call is TRBV6-5, the J call TRBJ2-7; D is uncertain. V lost 6 bases and J lost 5, with 8 bases in between. The germline CDR1 and CDR2 sequences are MNHEY and SVGAGI. The CDR3 totals 11 residues. The CDR3 spells CASSPVHEQYF. The CDR3 region has the DNA TGTGCCAGCAGCCCTGTTCACGAGCAGTACTTC.

V usage is TRBV5-5 and J usage is TRBJ2-7; possibly TRBD2 for D (7 bases). CDR1 and CDR2 from the germline V gene are SGHKS and YYEKEE (reference sequence). This CDR3 region has 14 residues. V lost 0 bases, J lost 2 bases, and 9 bases lay in between. CDR3 sequence reads: CASSLEGGTYEQYF. For the CDR3, the DNA is TGTGCCAGCAGCTTGGAGGGGGGGACCTACGAGCAGTACTTC.

The chain combines TRBV5-6 with TRBJ2-7; D is uncertain. The CDR3 runs 14 residues. The V gene's germline CDR1 is SGHDT and CDR2 YYEEEE. The V end was cut by 0 bases, the J end by 3 bases, with 10 bases between. The CDR3 sequence is CASSLGLEIYEQYF. The CDR3 coding sequence is TGTGCCAGCAGCTTGGGACTGGAAATCTACGAGCAGTACTTC.

The gene calls are TRBV7-3 and TRBJ1-3; D is undetermined. The V and J ends lost 5 bases and 2 bases respectively, with 4 bases between them. The CDR3 has 12 residues. The germline V gene encodes CDR1 SGHTA and CDR2 FQGTGA. Here the CDR3 reads CASSATGNTIYF. The CDR3 bases are TGTGCCAGCAGCGCTACTGGAAACACCATATATTTT.

The genes are TRBV5-6 and TRBJ2-1; 9 bases align to TRBD2. The germline V gene encodes CDR1 SGHDT and CDR2 YYEEEE. The CDR3 consists of 16 residues. V shed 0 bases, J shed 6 bases, and the junction held 7 bases outside the gene matches. In DNA, the CDR3 is TGTGCCAGCAGCTTGGATTGGACTAGCGACTCCAATGAGCAGTTCTTC. Translation gives CASSLDWTSDSNEQFF.

V gene TRBV25-1 combines with J gene TRBJ1-4; D may be TRBD1 (5 bases). V was pared by 4 bases and J by 3 bases, with 6 bases between. This CDR3 is built from 13 residues. The germline CDR1 and CDR2 sequences are MGHDK and SYGVNS. The CDR3 region has the DNA TGTGCCAGCAGTGGACAGTCTAATGAAAAACTGTTTTTT. It codes for CASSGQSNEKLFF. The full variable domain, with the rest looked up from reference TRBV25-1 and TRBJ1-4, is EADIYQTPRYLVIGTGKKITLECSQTMGHDKMYWYQQDPGMELHLIHYSYGVNSTEKGDLSSESTVSRIRTEHFPLTLESARPSHTSQYLCASSGQSNEKLFFGSGTQLSVL.